This T cell receptor beta chain was sequenced in a study of T cells after yellow fever vaccination. With respect to this clonotype: Antigen: not known.

TCRdb reprocessed the 5' RACE reads with MiXCR, giving one entry per CDR3 protein. The data show hundreds of thousands of distinct CDR3 sequences, 13% seen once. Notes on the study in general: Any FACS-sorted repertoire could hold abundant clonotypes that contaminate it from the bulk population.

The CDR3 covers 11 residues. The chain is built from TRBV21-1 and TRBJ2-7. TRBV21-1 is reported as a pseudogene. The sequence derives from a man aged 25-40 years who received the YFV17D yellow fever vaccine. Sample: PBMCs, taken on the day of the yellow fever booster vaccination. CDR3 loop: CASSVRVEQYF. The CDR3 DNA is TGTGCCAGCAGCGTCCGCGTCGAGCAGTACTTC.